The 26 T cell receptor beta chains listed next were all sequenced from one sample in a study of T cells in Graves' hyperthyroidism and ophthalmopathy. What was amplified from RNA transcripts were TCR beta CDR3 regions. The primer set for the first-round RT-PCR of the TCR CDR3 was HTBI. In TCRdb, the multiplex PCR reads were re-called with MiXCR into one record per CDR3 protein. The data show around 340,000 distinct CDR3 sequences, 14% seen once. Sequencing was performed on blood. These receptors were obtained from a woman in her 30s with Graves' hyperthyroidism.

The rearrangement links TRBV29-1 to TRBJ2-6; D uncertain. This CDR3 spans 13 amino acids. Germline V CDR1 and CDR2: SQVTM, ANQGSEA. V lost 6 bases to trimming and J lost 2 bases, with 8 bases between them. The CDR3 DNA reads TGCAGCGTCTATGTCGCTGGGGCCAACGTCCTGACTTTC. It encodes CSVYVAGANVLTF.

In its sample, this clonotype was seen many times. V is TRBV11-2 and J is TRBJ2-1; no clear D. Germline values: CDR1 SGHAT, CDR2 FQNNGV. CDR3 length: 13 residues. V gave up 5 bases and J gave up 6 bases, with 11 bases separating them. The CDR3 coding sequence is TGTGCCAGCAGCGACCCAGCACCCAATGAGCAGTTCTTC. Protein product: CASSDPAPNEQFF.

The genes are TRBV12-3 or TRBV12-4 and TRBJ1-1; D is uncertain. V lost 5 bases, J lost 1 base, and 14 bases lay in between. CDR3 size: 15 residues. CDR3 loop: CASSIGPTPNTEAFF. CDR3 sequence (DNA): TGTGCCAGCAGTATCGGACCGACACCGAACACTGAAGCTTTCTTT.

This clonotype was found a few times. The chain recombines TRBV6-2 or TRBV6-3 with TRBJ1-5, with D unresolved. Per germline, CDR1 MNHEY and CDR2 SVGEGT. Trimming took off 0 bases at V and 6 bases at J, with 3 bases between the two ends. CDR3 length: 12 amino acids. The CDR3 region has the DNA TGTGCCAGCAGTTACTCTATTCAGCCCCAGCATTTT. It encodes CASSYSIQPQHF.

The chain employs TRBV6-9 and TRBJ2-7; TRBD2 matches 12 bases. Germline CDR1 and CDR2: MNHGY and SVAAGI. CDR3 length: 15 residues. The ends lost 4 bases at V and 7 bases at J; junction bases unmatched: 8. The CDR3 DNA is TGTGCCAGCAGTTTGTCTAGCGGGAGGGCCGAGGAGCAGTACTTC. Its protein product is CASSLSSGRAEEQYF.

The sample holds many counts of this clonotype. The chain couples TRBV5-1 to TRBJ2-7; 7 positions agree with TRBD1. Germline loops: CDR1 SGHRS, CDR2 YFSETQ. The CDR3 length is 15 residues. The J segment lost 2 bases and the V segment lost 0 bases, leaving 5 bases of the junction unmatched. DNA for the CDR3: TGCGCCAGCAGCTTGGGCCAGGGGGAGACCTACGAGCAGTACTTC. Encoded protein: CASSLGQGETYEQYF.

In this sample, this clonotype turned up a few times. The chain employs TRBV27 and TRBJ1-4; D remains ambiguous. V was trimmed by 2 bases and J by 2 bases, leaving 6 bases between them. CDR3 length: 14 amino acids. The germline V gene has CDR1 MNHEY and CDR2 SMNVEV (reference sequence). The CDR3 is CASSLAGTNEKLFF. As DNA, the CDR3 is TGTGCCAGCAGTTTAGCTGGGACTAATGAAAAACTGTTTTTT.

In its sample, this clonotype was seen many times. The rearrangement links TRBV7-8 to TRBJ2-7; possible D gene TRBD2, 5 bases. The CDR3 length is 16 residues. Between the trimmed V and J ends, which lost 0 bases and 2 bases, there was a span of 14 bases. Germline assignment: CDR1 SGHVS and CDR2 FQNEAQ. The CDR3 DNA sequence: TGTGCCAGCAGCTTAGCTCTCGGAGGATATGCCTACGAGCAGTACTTC. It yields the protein CASSLALGGYAYEQYF.

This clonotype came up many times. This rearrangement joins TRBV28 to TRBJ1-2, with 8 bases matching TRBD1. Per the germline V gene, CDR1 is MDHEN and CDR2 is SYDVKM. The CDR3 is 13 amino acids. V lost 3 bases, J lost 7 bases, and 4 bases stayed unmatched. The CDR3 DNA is TGTGCCAGCAGTTTCTCGACAGGGGCTGGCTACACCTTC. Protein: CASSFSTGAGYTF.

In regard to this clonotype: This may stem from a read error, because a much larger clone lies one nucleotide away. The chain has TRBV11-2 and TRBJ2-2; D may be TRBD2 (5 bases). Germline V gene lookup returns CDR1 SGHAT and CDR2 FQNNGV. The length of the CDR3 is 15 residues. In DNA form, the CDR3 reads TGTGCCAGCAGCTTAGAGTCACTGACCACCGGGGAGCCGTTTTTT. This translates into CASSLESLTTGEPFF.

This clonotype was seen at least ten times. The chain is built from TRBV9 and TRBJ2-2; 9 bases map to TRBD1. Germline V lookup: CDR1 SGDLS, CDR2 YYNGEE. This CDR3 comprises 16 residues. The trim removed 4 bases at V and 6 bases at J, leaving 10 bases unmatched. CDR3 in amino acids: CASSYAGTGRAGELFF. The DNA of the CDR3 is TGTGCCAGCAGCTATGCCGGGACAGGGAGGGCCGGGGAGCTGTTTTTT.

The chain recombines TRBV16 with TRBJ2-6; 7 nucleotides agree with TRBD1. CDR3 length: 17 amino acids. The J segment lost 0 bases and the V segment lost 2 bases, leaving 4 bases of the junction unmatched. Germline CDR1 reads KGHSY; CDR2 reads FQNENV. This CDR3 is CASSQLAGGSGANVLTF. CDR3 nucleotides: TGTGCCAGCAGCCAACTTGCAGGGGGCTCTGGGGCCAACGTCCTGACTTTC.

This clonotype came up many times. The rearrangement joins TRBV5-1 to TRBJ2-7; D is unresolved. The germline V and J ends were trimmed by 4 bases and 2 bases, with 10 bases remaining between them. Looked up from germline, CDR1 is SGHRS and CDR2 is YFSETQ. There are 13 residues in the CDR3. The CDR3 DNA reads TGCGCCAGCAGCATCGACCCTGCCTACGAGCAGTACTTC. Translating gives CASSIDPAYEQYF.

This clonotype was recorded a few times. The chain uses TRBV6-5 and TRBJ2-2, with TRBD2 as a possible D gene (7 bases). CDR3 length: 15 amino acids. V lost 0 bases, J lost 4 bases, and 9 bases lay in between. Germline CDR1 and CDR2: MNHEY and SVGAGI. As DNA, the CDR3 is TGTGCCAGCAGTTACTCCGCGGGGGCCACCGGGGAGCTGTTTTTT. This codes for CASSYSAGATGELFF.

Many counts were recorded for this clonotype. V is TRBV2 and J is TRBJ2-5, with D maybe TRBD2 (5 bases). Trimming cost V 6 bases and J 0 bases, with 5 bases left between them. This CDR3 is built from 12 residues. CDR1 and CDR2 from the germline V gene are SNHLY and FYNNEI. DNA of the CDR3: TGTGCCAGCAGCGGGGACCAAGAGACCCAGTACTTC. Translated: CASSGDQETQYF.

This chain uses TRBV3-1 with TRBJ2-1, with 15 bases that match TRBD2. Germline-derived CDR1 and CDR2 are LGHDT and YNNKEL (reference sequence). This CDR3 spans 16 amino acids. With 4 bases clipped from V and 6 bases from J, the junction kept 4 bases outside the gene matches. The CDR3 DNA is TGTGCCAGCAGCCCACGGGGACTAGCGGGAGGCAATGAGCAGTTCTTC. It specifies CASSPRGLAGGNEQFF.

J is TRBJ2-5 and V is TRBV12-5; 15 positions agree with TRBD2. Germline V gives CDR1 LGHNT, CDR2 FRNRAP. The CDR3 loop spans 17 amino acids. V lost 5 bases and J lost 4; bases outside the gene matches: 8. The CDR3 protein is CASGLSGTSGRRETQYF. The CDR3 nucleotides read TGTGCTAGTGGTCTCTCCGGGACTAGCGGGAGGCGAGAGACCCAGTACTTC.

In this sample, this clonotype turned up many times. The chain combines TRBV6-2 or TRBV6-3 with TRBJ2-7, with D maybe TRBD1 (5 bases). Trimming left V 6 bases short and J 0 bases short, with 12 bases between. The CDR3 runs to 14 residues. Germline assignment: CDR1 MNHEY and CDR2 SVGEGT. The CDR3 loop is CASSSDTNSYEQYF. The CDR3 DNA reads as TGTGCCAGCAGCTCGGACACCAACTCCTACGAGCAGTACTTC.

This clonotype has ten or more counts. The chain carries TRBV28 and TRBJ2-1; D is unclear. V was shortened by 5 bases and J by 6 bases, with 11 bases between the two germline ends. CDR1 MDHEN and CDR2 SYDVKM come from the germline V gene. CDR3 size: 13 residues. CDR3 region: CASSPYRSNEQFF. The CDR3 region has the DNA TGTGCCAGCAGTCCCTATCGTAGCAATGAGCAGTTCTTC.

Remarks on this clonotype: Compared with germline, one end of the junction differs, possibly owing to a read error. CDR3 loop: CAGSLHGQGVYEQYF. Written as DNA, the CDR3 is TGTGCCGGCAGCTTACATGGACAGGGGGTCTACGAGCAGTACTTC. This chain joins TRBV7-2 and TRBJ2-7; the match to TRBD1 covers 10 bases. Germline assignment: CDR1 SGHTA and CDR2 FQGNSA. The CDR3 spans 15 residues.

The CDR3 reads CATSDLRTNTGELFF. The CDR3 region has the DNA TGTGCCACCAGTGATTTGAGAACGAACACCGGGGAGCTGTTTTTT. The gene calls are TRBV24-1 and TRBJ2-2; D is ambiguous. The germline gives CDR1 KGHDR, CDR2 SFDVKD. This CDR3 has 15 residues. V was shortened by 0 bases and J by 0 bases, with 4 bases between the two germline ends.

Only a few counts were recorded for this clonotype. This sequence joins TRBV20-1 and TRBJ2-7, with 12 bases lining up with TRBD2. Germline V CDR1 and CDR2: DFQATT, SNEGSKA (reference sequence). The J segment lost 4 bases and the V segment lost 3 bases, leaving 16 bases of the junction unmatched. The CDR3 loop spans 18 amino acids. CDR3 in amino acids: CSASRGTATSGRFYEQYF. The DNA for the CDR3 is TGCAGTGCTAGTCGGGGGACTGCGACTAGCGGGAGATTTTACGAGCAGTACTTC.

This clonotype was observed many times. CDR3 residues: CASSLDNGIGYNEQFF. The CDR3 coding sequence is TGTGCCAGCAGCTTAGATAACGGGATCGGGTACAATGAGCAGTTCTTC. J is TRBJ2-1 and V is TRBV11-2; weak D call: TRBD2 (5 bases). The CDR3 has 16 residues. Trimming took 0 bases from V and 4 from J, leaving 13 bases between them. Germline lookup yields CDR1 SGHAT and CDR2 FQNNGV.

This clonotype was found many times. This CDR3 is CASRFGRDRGGGQPQHF. CDR3 sequence (DNA): TGTGCCAGCAGGTTTGGTCGGGACAGGGGTGGCGGACAGCCCCAGCATTTT. V usage is TRBV28 and J usage is TRBJ1-5, with TRBD1 matching 10 bases. This CDR3 is built from 17 residues. V lost 6 bases to trimming and J lost 7 bases; unmatched junction nucleotides: 15. CDR1 is MDHEN and CDR2 is SYDVKM in the germline V gene.

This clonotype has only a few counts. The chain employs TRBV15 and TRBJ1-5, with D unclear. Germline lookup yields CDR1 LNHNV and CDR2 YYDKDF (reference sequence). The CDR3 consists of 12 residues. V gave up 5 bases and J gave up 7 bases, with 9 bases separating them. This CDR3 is CATSLPWQPQHF. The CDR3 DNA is TGTGCCACCAGCCTCCCGTGGCAGCCCCAGCATTTT.

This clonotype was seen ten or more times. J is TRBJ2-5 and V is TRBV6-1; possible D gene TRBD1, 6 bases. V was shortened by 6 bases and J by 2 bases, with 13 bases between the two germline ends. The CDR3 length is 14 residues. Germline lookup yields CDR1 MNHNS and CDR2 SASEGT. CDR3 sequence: CASREPGQQETQYF. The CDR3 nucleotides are TGTGCCAGCAGAGAACCTGGACAGCAAGAGACCCAGTACTTC.